The T cell receptor (beta chain) under discussion was sequenced for a study of T cell changes during pregnancy in multiple sclerosis. The germline V gene has CDR1 LNHDA and CDR2 SQIVND (reference sequence). The CDR3 runs to 12 residues. Trimming removed 6 bases from V and 8 bases from J, with 11 bases in between. TCRdb's copy holds only in-frame clones and misses some; the assay was immunoSEQ multiplex PCR. The sample lists around 100,000 clones; just over 90% were seen once. The receptor's source is a female donor with multiple sclerosis, enrolled in a pregnancy study. Here the sequenced sample was peripheral blood, taken after pregnancy. The chain employs TRBV19 and TRBJ2-1; D possibly corresponds to TRBD1 (5 bases). CDR3 nucleotide sequence: TGTGCCAGTAGCCCTCAGGGATATGAGCAGTTCTTC. Residues: CASSPQGYEQFF.